This passage covers 4 T cell receptor beta chains from one sample sequenced in a study of blood T cell repertoires in COVID-19. Libraries were prepared by immunoSEQ multiplex PCR; TCRdb keeps only in-frame clonotypes and omits some of them. The table lists about 200,000 clones, about 91% of them singletons. Specimen: peripheral blood. All receptors derive from a man aged 30-40 years with acute or convalescent COVID-19.

Only a few counts were recorded for this clone. Other nucleotide sequences from this sample produce the same CDR3. V usage is TRBV5-1 and J usage is TRBJ1-1; 7 positions agree with TRBD1. V gave up 2 bases and J gave up 1 base; unmatched junction bases: 2. There are 14 residues in the CDR3. Germline V gene data show CDR1 as SGHRS and CDR2 as YFSETQ. The CDR3: CASSFGQANTEAFF. CDR3 in DNA: TGCGCCAGCAGCTTCGGACAGGCGAACACTGAAGCTTTCTTT. Full variable domain (remainder filled in from reference TRBV5-1 and TRBJ1-1): KAGVTQTPRYLIKTRGQQVTLSCSPISGHRSVSWYQQTPGQGLQFLFEYFSETQRNKGNFPGRFSGRQFSNSRSEMNVSTLELGDSALYLCASSFGQANTEAFFGQGTRLTVV.

This clone was found once. The CDR3 reads CASSVGLNTEAFF. The CDR3 DNA reads TGTGCCAGTAGTGTGGGACTAAACACTGAAGCTTTCTTT. The rearrangement uses TRBV19 and TRBJ1-1, with a weak D call TRBD1 (5 bases). V gave up 5 bases and J gave up 2 bases, with 9 bases separating them. Germline lookup yields CDR1 LNHDA and CDR2 SQIVND (reference sequence). This CDR3 spans 13 amino acids.

The genes are TRBV9 and TRBJ2-1; perhaps TRBD1 as D (5 bases). V shed 4 bases and J shed 12 bases, with 17 bases lying between them. The CDR3 totals 13 residues. Germline V gene lookup returns CDR1 SGDLS and CDR2 YYNGEE. The DNA of the CDR3 is TGTGCCAGCAGCTCGGTAGGGCCCCAGGGGCAGTTCTTC. The encoded protein is CASSSVGPQGQFF. Together with reference TRBV9 and TRBJ2-1, the CDR3 gives the full variable domain: DSGVTQTPKHLITATGQRVTLRCSPRSGDLSVYWYQQSLDQGLQFLIQYYNGEERAKGNILERFSAQQFPDLHSELNLSSLELGDSALYFCASSSVGPQGQFFGPGTRLTVL.

This rearrangement joins TRBV19 to TRBJ2-2; 8 nucleotides align to TRBD1. V lost 6 bases and J lost 6; bases outside the gene matches: 0. The germline CDR1 and CDR2 sequences are LNHDA and SQIVND (reference sequence). The CDR3 contains 12 residues. The CDR3: CASRTGAGELFF. CDR3 coding DNA: TGTGCCAGTAGGACAGGGGCCGGGGAGCTGTTTTTT.